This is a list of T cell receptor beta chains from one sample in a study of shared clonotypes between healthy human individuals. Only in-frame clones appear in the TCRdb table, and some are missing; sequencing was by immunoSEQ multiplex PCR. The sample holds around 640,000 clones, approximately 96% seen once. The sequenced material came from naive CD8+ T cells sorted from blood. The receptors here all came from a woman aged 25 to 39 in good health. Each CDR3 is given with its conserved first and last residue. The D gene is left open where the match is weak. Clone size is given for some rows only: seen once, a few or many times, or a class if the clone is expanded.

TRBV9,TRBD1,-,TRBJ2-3,CASSETGATDTQYF,TGTGCCAGCAGCGAGACAGGGGCGACAGATACGCAGTATTTT
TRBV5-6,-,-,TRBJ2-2,CASSLARASAGELFF,TGTGCCAGCAGCTTGGCTAGAGCTAGCGCCGGGGAGCTGTTTTTT
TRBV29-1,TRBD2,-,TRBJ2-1,CSVSLAERNNEQFF,TGCAGCGTTTCCCTAGCGGAGCGGAACAATGAGCAGTTCTTC
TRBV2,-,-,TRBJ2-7,CASRALSWERDSYEQYF,TGTGCCAGCAGAGCACTCTCCTGGGAGCGAGACTCCTACGAGCAGTACTTC
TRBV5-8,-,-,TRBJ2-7,CASRPYEQYF,TGTGCCAGCAGACCCTACGAGCAGTACTTC
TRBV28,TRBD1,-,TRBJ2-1,CASSDGGRGLGNEQFF,TGTGCCAGCAGTGATGGTGGCAGGGGGCTTGGCAATGAGCAGTTCTTC
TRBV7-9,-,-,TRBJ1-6,CASREGVPNSPLHF,TGTGCCAGCCGGGAGGGGGTTCCTAATTCACCCCTCCACTTT
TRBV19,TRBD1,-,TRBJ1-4,CASSIGPGGREKLFF,TGTGCCAGTAGTATCGGTCCAGGGGGGAGAGAAAAACTGTTTTTT
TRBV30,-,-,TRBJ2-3,CAWSVFDGTDTQYF,TGTGCCTGGAGTGTATTCGACGGGACAGATACGCAGTATTTT
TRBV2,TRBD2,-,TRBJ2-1,CASRRGTSGSRNEQFF,TGTGCCAGCAGAAGAGGGACTAGCGGGAGTAGAAATGAGCAGTTCTTC
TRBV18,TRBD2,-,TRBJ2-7,CASSPPVGLAVYEQYF,TGTGCCAGCTCACCTCCCGTAGGACTAGCGGTCTACGAGCAGTACTTC
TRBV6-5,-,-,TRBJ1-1,CASTKKNRESEAFF,TGTGCCAGCACGAAAAAAAACAGGGAATCTGAAGCTTTCTTT
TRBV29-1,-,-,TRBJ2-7,CSVFGAGEQYF,TGCAGCGTATTTGGTGCGGGTGAGCAGTACTTC
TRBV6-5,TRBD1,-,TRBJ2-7,CASSPGTATSYEQYF,TGTGCCAGCAGTCCAGGGACAGCTACCTCCTACGAGCAGTACTTC
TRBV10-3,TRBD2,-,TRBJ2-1,CAITPTSGRAPSYNEQFF,TGTGCCATCACCCCGACTAGCGGAAGGGCCCCGTCCTACAATGAGCAGTTCTTC
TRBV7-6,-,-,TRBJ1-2,CASSSQGDYGYTF,TGTGCCAGCAGCTCTCAGGGCGACTATGGCTACACCTTC
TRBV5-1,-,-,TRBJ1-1,CASSLDPGERATEAFF,TGCGCCAGCAGCTTGGACCCCGGGGAGCGGGCCACTGAAGCTTTCTTT
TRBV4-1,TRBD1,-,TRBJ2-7,CASSQVKQGNYEQYF,TGCGCCAGCAGCCAAGTAAAACAGGGGAACTACGAGCAGTACTTC
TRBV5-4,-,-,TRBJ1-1,CASSSDNMNTEAFF,TGTGCCAGCAGCTCGGACAACATGAACACTGAAGCTTTCTTT
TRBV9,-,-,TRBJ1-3,CASSVESRGGNTIYF,TGTGCCAGCAGCGTAGAGTCCAGGGGCGGAAACACCATATATTTT
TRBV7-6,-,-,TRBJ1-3,CASSTTGPSSGNTIYF,TGTGCCAGCAGCACCACAGGGCCCTCCTCTGGAAACACCATATATTTT
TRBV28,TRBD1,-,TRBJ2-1,CASQGVALGQFF,TGTGCCAGTCAGGGGGTCGCCCTGGGGCAGTTCTTC
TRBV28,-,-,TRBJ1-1,CASRQDGMNTEAFF,TGTGCCAGCAGACAGGACGGAATGAACACTGAAGCTTTCTTT
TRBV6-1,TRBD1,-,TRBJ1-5,CASSLDRAQPQHF,TGTGCCAGCAGCTTAGACAGGGCCCAGCCCCAGCATTTT
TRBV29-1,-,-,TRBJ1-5,CSVRLQGLGQPQHF,TGCAGCGTTCGACTACAGGGTTTAGGGCAGCCCCAGCATTTT
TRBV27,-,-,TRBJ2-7,CFAGRGPYEQYF,TGTTTCGCGGGGAGGGGGCCCTACGAGCAGTACTTC
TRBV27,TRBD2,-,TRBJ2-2,CASSSGTSGREELFF,TGTGCCAGCAGCTCCGGGACTAGCGGGAGAGAGGAGCTGTTTTTT
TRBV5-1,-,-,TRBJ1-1,CASSFTEKMDTEAFF,TGCGCCAGCAGCTTTACAGAGAAGATGGACACTGAAGCTTTCTTT
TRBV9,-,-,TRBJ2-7,CASSVVATGYEQYF,TGTGCCAGCAGCGTAGTCGCGACCGGGTACGAGCAGTACTTC
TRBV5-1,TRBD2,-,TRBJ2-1,CASSLDLAGLSPHEQFF,TGCGCCAGCAGCTTGGATTTAGCGGGCCTCAGCCCACATGAGCAGTTCTTC
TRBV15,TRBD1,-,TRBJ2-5,CATRVTGLLSETQYF,TGTGCCACCAGAGTGACAGGGCTTTTGTCGGAGACCCAGTACTTC
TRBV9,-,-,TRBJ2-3,CASSVEPSGTDTQYF,TGTGCCAGCAGCGTAGAGCCCAGCGGCACAGATACGCAGTATTTT
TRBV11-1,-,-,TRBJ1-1,CASSLGDATEAFF,TGTGCCAGCAGCTTAGGAGACGCGACTGAAGCTTTCTTT
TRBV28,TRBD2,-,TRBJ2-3,CASSSGTSVYTQYF,TGTGCCAGCAGTTCCGGGACTAGCGTTTATACGCAGTATTTT
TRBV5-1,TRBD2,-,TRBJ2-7,CASSLWAPGGSYEQYF,TGCGCCAGCAGCTTGTGGGCGCCCGGGGGGAGCTACGAGCAGTACTTC
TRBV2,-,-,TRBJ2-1,CASSQPNNEQFF,TGTGCCAGCAGTCAACCGAACAATGAGCAGTTCTTC
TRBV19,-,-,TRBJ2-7,CASSTSVFSYEQYF,TGTGCCAGTAGTACATCGGTCTTCTCCTACGAGCAGTACTTC
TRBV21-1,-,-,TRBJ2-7,CASSHQPNQNYEQYF,TGTGCCAGCAGCCACCAACCTAACCAAAACTACGAGCAGTACTTC
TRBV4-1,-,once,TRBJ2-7,CASSLGQTREQYF,TGCGCCAGCAGTCTCGGACAGACCCGAGAGCAGTACTTC
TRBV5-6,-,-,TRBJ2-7,CASSSDSLLEYEQYF,TGTGCCAGCAGCTCCGATTCCCTACTTGAATACGAGCAGTACTTC
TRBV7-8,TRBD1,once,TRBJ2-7,CASSLASRDRGYSYEQYF,TGTGCCAGCAGCTTAGCGTCCCGGGACAGGGGTTACTCCTACGAGCAGTACTTC
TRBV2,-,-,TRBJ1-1,CASIGVRALEAFF,TGTGCCAGCATCGGGGTAAGGGCCTTGGAAGCTTTCTTT
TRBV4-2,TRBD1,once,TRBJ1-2,CASSPGTGSHGYTF,TGTGCCAGCAGCCCGGGGACAGGGAGCCATGGCTACACCTTC
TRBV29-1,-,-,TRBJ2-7,CSVGMDYEQYF,TGCAGCGTTGGTATGGACTACGAGCAGTACTTC
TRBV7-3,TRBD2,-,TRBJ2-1,CASSLTVTSGTLTNEQFF,TGTGCCAGCAGCTTAACGGTGACTAGCGGGACTTTAACCAATGAGCAGTTCTTC
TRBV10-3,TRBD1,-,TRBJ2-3,CAISGQGKVADTQYF,TGTGCCATCAGCGGACAGGGAAAAGTGGCAGATACGCAGTATTTT
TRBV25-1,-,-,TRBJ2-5,CASSEYEQRETQYF,TGTGCCAGCAGTGAATATGAGCAGCGAGAGACCCAGTACTTC
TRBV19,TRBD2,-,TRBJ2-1,CASSIAGGIEQFF,TGTGCCAGTAGTATAGCGGGGGGGATTGAGCAGTTCTTC
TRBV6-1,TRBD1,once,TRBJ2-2,CASQTGGSGGELFF,TGTGCCAGTCAAACAGGGGGCTCTGGGGGGGAGCTGTTTTTT
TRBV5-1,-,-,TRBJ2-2,CASTLPRVGANTGELFF,TGCGCCAGCACCCTACCCCGGGTGGGCGCAAACACCGGGGAGCTGTTTTTT
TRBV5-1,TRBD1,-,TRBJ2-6,CASTGDRGNVLTF,TGCGCCAGCACCGGGGACAGGGGAAACGTCCTGACTTTC
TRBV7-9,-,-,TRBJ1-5,CASSFRADQPQHF,TGTGCCAGCAGCTTCAGGGCGGATCAGCCCCAGCATTTT
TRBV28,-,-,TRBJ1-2,CASSPPGWDPNYGYTF,TGTGCCAGCAGTCCCCCGGGGTGGGACCCCAACTATGGCTACACCTTC
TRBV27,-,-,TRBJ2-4,CASSLSEGVAKNIQYF,TGTGCCAGCAGTTTATCAGAAGGGGTGGCCAAAAACATTCAGTACTTC
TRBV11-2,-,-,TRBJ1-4,CASSLDFMDAVTEKLFF,TGTGCCAGCAGCTTAGATTTCATGGACGCCGTAACTGAAAAACTGTTTTTT
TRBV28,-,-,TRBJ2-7,CASSLVPYEQYF,TGTGCCAGCAGTTTAGTACCCTACGAGCAGTACTTC
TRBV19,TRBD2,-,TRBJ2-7,CASSIVLAGGREQYF,TGTGCCAGTAGTATAGTTCTAGCGGGAGGTCGCGAGCAGTACTTC
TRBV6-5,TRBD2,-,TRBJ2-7,CASSTLSGAGDEQYF,TGTGCCAGCAGTACTCTCTCGGGAGCGGGGGACGAGCAGTACTTC
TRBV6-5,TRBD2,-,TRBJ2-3,CASAFSGSVQDTQYF,TGTGCCAGCGCCTTCAGCGGGAGTGTACAGGATACGCAGTATTTT
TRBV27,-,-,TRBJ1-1,CASSLSTNLNTEAFF,TGTGCCAGCAGTTTATCGACAAACCTGAACACTGAAGCTTTCTTT